The next 19 T cell receptor beta chains were all read from a single sample in a study of T cell responses to AZD1222 COVID-19 vaccine. Produced via immunoSEQ multiplex PCR; TCRdb's table is partial and in-frame only. This table holds about 61,000 clones, 65% to 85% found once. Source: peripheral blood, taken 28 days after the second AZD1222 dose. Receptors originate from an adult who received the AZD1222 COVID-19 vaccine.

CDR3 nucleotides: TGTGCCAGCAGCCCCCCAGAGGGCGAGCAGTACTTC. As protein: CASSPPEGEQYF. The chain couples TRBV5-6 to TRBJ2-7; possibly TRBD2 for D (5 bases). CDR1 is SGHDT and CDR2 is YYEEEE in the germline V gene. Trimming pared 4 bases from V and 6 bases from J, leaving 11 bases between. The CDR3 runs to 12 residues.

This sequence joins TRBV18 and TRBJ2-1; D uncertain. This CDR3 spans 14 amino acids. CDR1 and CDR2 from the germline V gene are KGHSH and LQKENI. Between the trimmed V and J ends, which lost 6 bases and 7 bases, there was a span of 16 bases. The CDR3 loop is CASSLAPPRNEQFF. CDR3 DNA: TGTGCCAGCTCCCTGGCACCCCCCCGGAATGAGCAGTTCTTC. Together with reference TRBV18 and TRBJ2-1, the CDR3 gives the full variable domain: NAGVMQNPRHLVRRRGQEARLRCSPMKGHSHVYWYRQLPEEGLKFMVYLQKENIIDESGMPKERFSAEFPKEGPSILRIQQVVRGDSAAYFCASSLAPPRNEQFFGPGTRLTVL.

This clone was seen more than once but under ten times. The chain recombines TRBV19 with TRBJ1-4; the D gene is possibly TRBD1 (6 bases). The V end was cut by 7 bases, the J end by 7 bases, with 19 bases between. The CDR3 runs 15 residues. Germline V gene lookup returns CDR1 LNHDA and CDR2 SQIVND (reference sequence). Here the CDR3 DNA reads TGTGCCAGTATCCAACAGGGATGGAGTGGTGAAAAACTGTTTTTT. Its translation is CASIQQGWSGEKLFF.

This clone has only one observation. J is TRBJ2-7 and V is TRBV2; 7 positions agree with TRBD2. Germline assignment: CDR1 SNHLY and CDR2 FYNNEI. This CDR3 comprises 15 residues. With 6 bases clipped from V and 2 bases from J, the junction kept 10 bases outside the gene matches. CDR3 DNA sequence: TGTGCCAGCAGATTACTAGCGCTAACAGCCTACGAGCAGTACTTC. Amino acids: CASRLLALTAYEQYF.

V is TRBV7-2 and J is TRBJ1-3, with a weak D call TRBD1 (5 bases). The germline CDR1 and CDR2 sequences are SGHTA and FQGNSA. V dropped 5 bases and J dropped 3 bases, with 11 bases sitting between them. The CDR3 covers 14 residues. The CDR3 spells CASSLGLYGNTIYF. The CDR3 DNA reads TGTGCCAGCAGCCTGGGACTTTATGGAAACACCATATATTTT.

This clone was counted only a few times. The genes are TRBV24-1 and TRBJ2-1, with 9 positions matching TRBD1. J lost 5 bases, V lost 3 bases, and 4 bases had no gene match. The CDR3 sequence is 15 residues long. The germline V gene has CDR1 KGHDR and CDR2 SFDVKD. The CDR3 reads CATSDPGQGHNEQFF. Written as DNA, the CDR3 is TGTGCCACCAGTGATCCGGGACAGGGACACAATGAGCAGTTCTTC.

V gene TRBV19 combines with J gene TRBJ2-7; 10 bases align to TRBD2. Trimming removed 5 bases from V and 3 bases from J; junction bases left unmatched: 7. The V gene's germline CDR1 is LNHDA and CDR2 SQIVND (reference sequence). The CDR3 has 15 amino acids. The CDR3 here is CASSGPSGRGYEQYF. The CDR3 DNA follows: TGTGCCAGTAGTGGGCCTAGCGGGAGAGGCTACGAGCAGTACTTC.

The chain combines TRBV29-1 with TRBJ1-2; D remains unclear. CDR1 and CDR2 (germline): SQVTM, ANQGSEA. Deletions cut 0 bases from V and 5 bases from J, with 13 bases between. This CDR3 is 14 amino acids long. CDR3 protein: CSVEDQGIGYGYTF. The CDR3 nucleotides are TGCAGCGTTGAAGATCAAGGCATCGGGTATGGCTACACCTTC.

The V gene is TRBV4-3, the J gene TRBJ2-2; either TRBD1 or TRBD2 may fit D (6 bases each). Germline assignment: CDR1 LGHNA and CDR2 YSLEER. The V end lost 0 bases, the J end lost 6 bases, and 14 bases lay between the germline ends. This CDR3 is 16 amino acids long. In DNA, the CDR3 is TGCGCCAGCAGCCAAGAAGGGGGGAGTCGGTCCGGGGAGCTGTTTTTT. Translated: CASSQEGGSRSGELFF.

The rearrangement uses TRBV28 and TRBJ2-7; D uncertain. Germline V CDR1 and CDR2: MDHEN, SYDVKM. Deletions cut 2 bases from V and 6 bases from J, with 8 bases between. This CDR3 has 12 residues. The CDR3 nucleotides are TGTGCCAGCAGTTTAGGGTGGGGCGAGCAGTACTTC. This translates into CASSLGWGEQYF.

The chain employs TRBV7-2 and TRBJ1-5; D may be TRBD1 (5 bases). V was cut by 1 base and J by 0 bases, with 7 bases left in between. Germline V gene sequence: CDR1 SGHTA, CDR2 FQGNSA. The CDR3 is 15 residues long. The CDR3 DNA reads as TGTGCCAGCAGCTTAGTAGGGGATAGCAATCAGCCCCAGCATTTT. It codes for CASSLVGDSNQPQHF.

The genes are TRBV18 and TRBJ1-5; 9 bases map to TRBD1. The CDR3 runs 14 residues. The V and J ends lost 5 bases and 7 bases, in that order; junction bases with no gene match: 6. The V gene's germline CDR1 is KGHSH and CDR2 LQKENI. As DNA, the CDR3 is TGTGCCAGCTCATCCGGGACAGGGAACCAGCCCCAGCATTTT. This sequence encodes CASSSGTGNQPQHF. The whole variable domain, remainder taken from reference TRBV18 and TRBJ1-5, is NAGVMQNPRHLVRRRGQEARLRCSPMKGHSHVYWYRQLPEEGLKFMVYLQKENIIDESGMPKERFSAEFPKEGPSILRIQQVVRGDSAAYFCASSSGTGNQPQHFGDGTRLSIL.

The chain employs TRBV7-9 and TRBJ1-1, with 8 bases that match TRBD1. This CDR3 comprises 15 residues. Germline values: CDR1 SEHNR, CDR2 FQNEAQ (reference sequence). V lost 3 bases, J lost 3 bases, and 6 bases stayed unmatched. CDR3 DNA: TGTGCCAGCAGCTTCGACAGGGGCCGGCACACTGAAGCTTTCTTT. Translating gives CASSFDRGRHTEAFF. The full variable domain, rest sourced from reference TRBV7-9 and TRBJ1-1, is DTGVSQNPRHKITKRGQNVTFRCDPISEHNRLYWYRQTLGQGPEFLTYFQNEAQLEKSRLLSDRFSAERPKGSFSTLEIQRTEQGDSAMYLCASSFDRGRHTEAFFGQGTRLTVV.

This chain links TRBV6-7 with TRBJ1-4; D unresolved. TRBV6-7 is marked as an open reading frame, function uncertain. V was shortened by 4 bases and J by 8 bases, with 2 bases between the two germline ends. This CDR3 has 10 residues. Here the CDR3 reads CASSSEKLFF. The CDR3 region has the DNA TGTGCCAGCAGTTCGGAAAAACTGTTTTTT.

The J gene is TRBJ2-7, the V gene TRBV6-6; D gene unclear. Per the germline V gene, CDR1 is MNHNY and CDR2 is SVGAGI (reference sequence). This CDR3 has 13 residues. Trimming stripped 7 bases from V and 3 bases from J, with 13 bases between. The CDR3 spells CASTIPGYYEQYF. CDR3 DNA: TGTGCCAGCACCATTCCAGGTTACTACGAGCAGTACTTC.

The chain joins TRBV19 to TRBJ2-1; 9 bases agree with TRBD2. This CDR3 contains 19 residues. Looked up from germline, CDR1 is LNHDA and CDR2 is SQIVND (reference sequence). V lost 0 bases, J lost 4 bases, and 13 bases stayed unmatched. CDR3 nucleotide sequence: TGTGCCAGTAGTATAGATCTGGCGGGAGGGCCCTCGGGATACAATGAGCAGTTCTTC. Its translation: CASSIDLAGGPSGYNEQFF.

The rearrangement joins TRBV28 to TRBJ2-7, with 8 positions matching TRBD1. Germline lookup yields CDR1 MDHEN and CDR2 SYDVKM. Trimming at V came to 4 bases and at J to 4 bases, leaving 3 bases not matched to a gene. CDR3 length: 13 residues. The CDR3 DNA reads TGTGCCAGCAGTTGGGACAGGTCTTACGAGCAGTACTTC. As protein: CASSWDRSYEQYF.

The rearrangement uses TRBV5-4 and TRBJ2-5, with a possible D match to TRBD1 (5 bases). Germline V gene data show CDR1 as SGHNT and CDR2 as YYREEE (reference sequence). The CDR3 loop spans 14 amino acids. The V gene lost 0 bases and the J gene lost 5 bases, with 11 bases spanning the gap. CDR3 in amino acids: CASSLGVSGETQYF. As DNA, the CDR3 is TGTGCCAGCAGCTTGGGGGTCTCAGGGGAGACCCAGTACTTC.

The rearrangement links TRBV6-5 to TRBJ1-6; no clear D gene. The CDR3 covers 11 residues. The germline V gene has CDR1 MNHEY and CDR2 SVGAGI. Deletions cut 2 bases from V and 13 bases from J, with 6 bases between. CDR3 nucleotide sequence: TGTGCCAGCAGTTACACGGGGCCCCTCCACTTT. This gives the protein CASSYTGPLHF.